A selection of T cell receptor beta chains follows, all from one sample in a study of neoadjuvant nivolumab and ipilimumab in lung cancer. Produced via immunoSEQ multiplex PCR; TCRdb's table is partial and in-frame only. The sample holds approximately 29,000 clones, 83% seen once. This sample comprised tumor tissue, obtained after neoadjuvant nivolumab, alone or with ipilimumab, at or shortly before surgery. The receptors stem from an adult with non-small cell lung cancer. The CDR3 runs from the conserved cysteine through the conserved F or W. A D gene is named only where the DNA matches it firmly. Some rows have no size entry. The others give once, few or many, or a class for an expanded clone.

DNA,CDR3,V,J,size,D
TGTGCCAGCAGCCTACAGGATGAGCAGTTCTTC,CASSLQDEQFF,TRBV7-9,TRBJ2-1,.,.
TGCGCCAGCAGCTTGGAGGACAGAGACTACTCTGGAAACACCATATATTTT,CASSLEDRDYSGNTIYF,TRBV5-1,TRBJ1-3,.,.
TGCGCCAGCAGGTCCACAGGGGAGACCCAGTACTTC,CASRSTGETQYF,TRBV5-1,TRBJ2-5,.,.
TGTGCCAGCAGGGCCGGGGGTAGCAGCTTCGAGCAGTACTTC,CASRAGGSSFEQYF,TRBV7-2,TRBJ2-7,.,.
TGCGCCAGCCGGGACCTTGGGGCCTACGAGCAGTACTTC,CASRDLGAYEQYF,TRBV10-2,TRBJ2-7,.,.
TGTGCCAGCAGCCGTGTAGCGGGAGCGACAGATACGCAGTATTTT,CASSRVAGATDTQYF,TRBV5-6,TRBJ2-3,.,TRBD2
TGTGCCAGCAGAGGGACAGCAGAGACCCAGTACTTC,CASRGTAETQYF,TRBV28,TRBJ2-5,.,TRBD1
TGCGCCAGCAGCTCTTCCCGGGACAGGGGAAACTACGAGCAGTACTTC,CASSSSRDRGNYEQYF,TRBV5-1,TRBJ2-7,few,TRBD1
TGTGCCAGCAGCCAACGCCAGGGTAACACCGGGGAGCTGTTTTTT,CASSQRQGNTGELFF,TRBV6-5,TRBJ2-2,.,.
TGTGCCAGTAGAATCCAGGGCAGGGGGGACTACGAGCAGTACTTC,CASRIQGRGDYEQYF,TRBV19,TRBJ2-7,few,.
TGTGCCAGCAGTCCTTTCTATAGGAACACTGAAGCTTTCTTT,CASSPFYRNTEAFF,TRBV27,TRBJ1-1,once,.
TGTGCCAGCAGTAAGGGACAGGGGGGCGAGCAGTACTTC,CASSKGQGGEQYF,TRBV2,TRBJ2-7,.,TRBD1
TGCGCCAGCACTATGTTGGGAGCTACGAACACTGAAGCTTTCTTT,CASTMLGATNTEAFF,TRBV5-1,TRBJ1-1,.,.
TGCGCCAGCAGCCAAGAAGGGCTAGCGGGATTGGGCAATGAGCAGTTCTTC,CASSQEGLAGLGNEQFF,TRBV4-3,TRBJ2-1,.,TRBD2
TGTGCCTGGGGAAGGGGTGATCAGCCCCAGCATTTT,CAWGRGDQPQHF,TRBV30,TRBJ1-5,.,.
TGTGCCCAGGGTGCGGAGAATGGCTACACCTTC,CAQGAENGYTF,TRBV4-2,TRBJ1-2,.,.
TGTGCCAGCAGCTACGGACCTGAGGGTGAGCAGTTCTTC,CASSYGPEGEQFF,TRBV7-2,TRBJ2-1,.,.
TGTGCCAGCAGTATCGGGCCATCACTGGCTTTCTTT,CASSIGPSLAFF,TRBV28,TRBJ1-1,.,.
TGTGCCAGCAGCTTAAACGTCGGGGGGAATGATGAGCAGTTCTTC,CASSLNVGGNDEQFF,TRBV11-2,TRBJ2-1,few,TRBD2